This passage covers 22 T cell receptor beta chains from one sample sequenced in a study of Ad26.COV2.S vaccination and SARS-CoV-2 variants. TCRdb's copy holds only in-frame clones and misses some; the assay was immunoSEQ multiplex PCR. The profile shows about 370,000 clones, approximately 86% of them singletons. Treatment reported: around 19 received Ad26.COV2.S at low or high dose, single or two shots; five or six received placebo; per-sample allocation not given. All samples were drawn on day 63, counting from the first vaccine or placebo injection. The sample in question was peripheral blood, obtained in a trial of Ad26.COV2.S vaccine versus placebo. Receptors were obtained from a person between 18 and 65 years old who received the Ad26.COV2.S COVID-19 vaccine or a placebo.

The chain is built from TRBV19 and TRBJ1-1; the D gene is possibly TRBD1 (5 bases). The length of the CDR3 is 15 residues. Trimming stripped 5 bases from V and 5 bases from J, with 18 bases between. Germline assignment: CDR1 LNHDA and CDR2 SQIVND (reference sequence). The chain's CDR3 is CASSVGSGVRTEAFF. The DNA of the CDR3 is TGTGCCAGTAGTGTGGGTTCGGGGGTTCGTACTGAAGCTTTCTTT.

The chain links TRBV6-2 or TRBV6-3 to TRBJ1-6, with D maybe TRBD1 (5 bases). The germline CDR1 and CDR2 sequences are MNHEY and SVGEGT. The CDR3 is 17 amino acids. The germline V and J ends were trimmed by 3 bases and 0 bases, with 12 bases remaining between them. As DNA, the CDR3 is TGTGCCAGCAGTTATCGTGGGGGAAGCTCCTATAATTCACCCCTCCACTTT. It yields the protein CASSYRGGSSYNSPLHF.

The chain joins TRBV19 to TRBJ1-2; D gene uncertain. This CDR3 region has 13 residues. Germline loops: CDR1 LNHDA, CDR2 SQIVND (reference sequence). The V and J ends lost 2 bases and 1 base respectively, with 5 bases between them. The CDR3: CASSIRINYGYTF. The DNA for the CDR3 is TGTGCCAGTAGTATACGAATTAACTATGGCTACACCTTC.

The V and J genes are TRBV5-1 and TRBJ2-1; the match to TRBD2 covers 14 bases. V lost 4 bases to trimming and J lost 0 bases; unmatched junction nucleotides: 6. Per germline, CDR1 SGHRS and CDR2 YFSETQ. The CDR3 consists of 18 residues. CDR3 nucleotide sequence: TGCGCCAGCAGCGATCGACTAGCGGGGGGGAGCTCCTACAATGAGCAGTTCTTC. It is translated as CASSDRLAGGSSYNEQFF. The full variable domain, completed using reference TRBV5-1 and TRBJ2-1, is KAGVTQTPRYLIKTRGQQVTLSCSPISGHRSVSWYQQTPGQGLQFLFEYFSETQRNKGNFPGRFSGRQFSNSRSEMNVSTLELGDSALYLCASSDRLAGGSSYNEQFFGPGTRLTVL.

The J gene is TRBJ2-7, the V gene TRBV11-1, with D possibly matching TRBD2 (5 bases). The CDR3 sequence is 13 residues long. V was pared by 5 bases and J by 1 base, with 9 bases between. Looked up from germline, CDR1 is SGHAT and CDR2 is FQDESV (reference sequence). The CDR3 sequence is CASSPRGSYEQYF. The CDR3 DNA reads TGTGCCAGCAGCCCCCGGGGATCCTACGAGCAGTACTTC.

The J gene is TRBJ1-3, the V gene TRBV6-5, with D possibly being TRBD1 (5 bases). The CDR3 runs to 14 residues. Per the germline V gene, CDR1 is MNHEY and CDR2 is SVGAGI. V was clipped by 5 bases and J by 1 base, with 9 bases between them. The chain's CDR3 is CASSRGTSGNTIYF. Written as DNA, the CDR3 is TGTGCCAGCAGTCGAGGGACTTCTGGAAACACCATATATTTT.

This clone is a singleton in its sample. The V gene is TRBV7-2, the J gene TRBJ2-5; D perhaps matches TRBD1 (6 bases). This CDR3 is 15 amino acids long. The V end was cut by 2 bases, the J end by 6 bases, with 16 bases between. Looked up from germline, CDR1 is SGHTA and CDR2 is FQGNSA. CDR3 in amino acids: CASSLSAEGVKTQYF. Here the CDR3 DNA reads TGTGCCAGCAGCTTATCGGCTGAGGGGGTGAAGACCCAGTACTTC.

The chain links TRBV27 to TRBJ2-7; D is unclear. Germline loops: CDR1 MNHEY, CDR2 SMNVEV (reference sequence). The CDR3 has 13 residues. Trimming stripped 2 bases from V and 2 bases from J, with 7 bases between. The CDR3 loop reads CASSLADTYEQYF. The CDR3 nucleotides read TGTGCCAGCAGTTTAGCAGATACCTACGAGCAGTACTTC.

The rearrangement joins TRBV6-5 to TRBJ1-4, with D hard to call. V was shortened by 6 bases and J by 2 bases, with 10 bases between the two germline ends. The CDR3 consists of 14 residues. Germline-derived CDR1 and CDR2 are MNHEY and SVGAGI. CDR3 in DNA: TGTGCCAGCAGAAGGGTAGCGACTAATGAAAAACTGTTTTTT. Its protein product is CASRRVATNEKLFF.

The chain is built from TRBV19 and TRBJ1-5, with D perhaps matching TRBD1 (5 bases). Trimming pared 4 bases from V and 4 bases from J, leaving 8 bases between. This CDR3 has 13 amino acids. Germline values: CDR1 LNHDA, CDR2 SQIVND (reference sequence). This CDR3 is CASSTGLNQPQHF. DNA of the CDR3: TGTGCCAGTAGTACAGGGCTTAATCAGCCCCAGCATTTT.

The DNA of the CDR3 is TGTGCCAGCACCGGACAGGGGGCGGGGACCGGGGAGCTGTTTTTT. Protein product: CASTGQGAGTGELFF. This rearrangement joins TRBV6-5 to TRBJ2-2, with 11 bases lining up with TRBD1. V shed 7 bases, J shed 5 bases, and the junction held 6 bases outside the gene matches. Germline CDR1 reads MNHEY; CDR2 reads SVGAGI. This CDR3 contains 15 residues.

The chain recombines TRBV28 with TRBJ1-1, with D unclear. Germline CDR1 MDHEN, CDR2 SYDVKM. The CDR3 covers 16 residues. The germline V and J ends were trimmed by 6 bases and 3 bases, with 20 bases remaining between them. The CDR3 sequence is CASSPWQSKEYTEAFF. The CDR3 DNA reads as TGTGCCAGCAGCCCCTGGCAGTCCAAGGAGTACACTGAAGCTTTCTTT.

J is TRBJ1-5 and V is TRBV30; no clear D. Germline V gene lookup returns CDR1 GTSNPN and CDR2 SVGIG (reference sequence). The CDR3 extends over 13 amino acids. Trimming pared 4 bases from V and 0 bases from J, leaving 7 bases between. CDR3 protein: CAWNRDSNQPQHF. In DNA, the CDR3 is TGTGCCTGGAACCGGGATAGCAATCAGCCCCAGCATTTT.

V usage is TRBV18 and J usage is TRBJ2-1, with 7 positions matching TRBD1. Germline CDR1 reads KGHSH; CDR2 reads LQKENI. The CDR3 has 13 residues. Trimming removed 4 bases from V and 5 bases from J; junction bases left unmatched: 2. The CDR3 here is CASSLGTDNEQFF. CDR3 coding DNA: TGTGCCAGCTCACTGGGGACAGACAATGAGCAGTTCTTC.

A single count supports this clone. The V gene is TRBV3-1 (or the pseudogene TRBV3-2), the J gene TRBJ2-5; D perhaps matches TRBD2 (7 bases). Germline CDR1 and CDR2: LGHDT and YNNKEL (reference sequence). V lost 3 bases to trimming and J lost 0 bases, with 17 bases between them. The CDR3 is 17 residues long. The DNA for the CDR3 is TGTGCCAGCAGCCAGAGTGGAAGGGGGGGGTACCAAGAGACCCAGTACTTC. This sequence encodes CASSQSGRGGYQETQYF.

In its sample, this clone was seen once. The rearrangement uses TRBV14 and TRBJ1-2; D gene unclear. This CDR3 is 14 amino acids long. The germline V gene encodes CDR1 SGHDN and CDR2 FVKESK. Deletions cut 3 bases from V and 4 bases from J, with 12 bases between. In nucleotides, the CDR3 is TGTGCCAGCAGCCAGATCTCCTGGGGCTATGGCTACACCTTC. This translates into CASSQISWGYGYTF.

The chain recombines TRBV11-2 with TRBJ1-5; the D gene is possibly TRBD1 (6 bases). The CDR3 spans 15 residues. V was trimmed by 0 bases and J by 1 base, leaving 7 bases between them. Germline lookup yields CDR1 SGHAT and CDR2 FQNNGV. CDR3 bases: TGTGCCAGCAGCTTAGAAGGGGGGAGCAATCAGCCCCAGCATTTT. This sequence encodes CASSLEGGSNQPQHF.

The chain combines TRBV29-1 with TRBJ1-1; tentatively, D is TRBD1 (6 bases). CDR3 length equals 13 residues. CDR1 is SQVTM and CDR2 is ANQGSEA in the germline V gene. The germline V and J ends were trimmed by 1 base and 5 bases, with 11 bases remaining between them. The CDR3 DNA sequence: TGCAGCGTTGAAGGAACAGGGTGGACTGAAGCTTTCTTT. It yields the protein CSVEGTGWTEAFF.

This clone occurred once. The rearrangement joins TRBV7-2 to TRBJ1-1; D not certain. CDR3 length: 12 amino acids. V dropped 10 bases and J dropped 1 base, with 10 bases sitting between them. The germline V gene encodes CDR1 SGHTA and CDR2 FQGNSA. The CDR3 spells CATRPENTEAFF. Written as DNA, the CDR3 is TGTGCCACGCGGCCAGAGAACACTGAAGCTTTCTTT.

This clone came up a few times. The chain is built from TRBV5-1 and TRBJ1-3, with D perhaps matching TRBD1 (5 bases). Trimming removed 4 bases at V and 8 bases at J, with 10 bases between. Germline V CDR1 and CDR2: SGHRS, YFSETQ. The CDR3 has 12 amino acids. The CDR3 nucleotides are TGCGCCAGCAGCGACCTGGGGGACACCATATATTTT. Its translation is CASSDLGDTIYF.

V and J are TRBV10-2 and TRBJ1-1; D uncertain. With 5 bases removed from V and 3 bases from J, the gap between germline ends came to 10 bases. CDR3 length: 13 amino acids. From germline, CDR1 is WSHSY and CDR2 SAAADI. In DNA, the CDR3 is TGCGCCAGCAGTCCTACAGTGTACACTGAAGCTTTCTTT. Translation gives CASSPTVYTEAFF.

The chain combines TRBV5-4 with TRBJ2-7; 8 bases are a match to TRBD1. The CDR3 spans 14 residues. The germline CDR1 and CDR2 sequences are SGHNT and YYREEE (reference sequence). J was trimmed by 6 bases and V by 6 bases; bases with no gene match: 11. The CDR3 here is CASKPDREYGEQYF. In DNA, the CDR3 is TGTGCCAGCAAGCCGGACAGGGAGTATGGCGAGCAGTACTTC.